This T cell receptor beta chain is from a study of blood T cell repertoires in COVID-19. At the level of the study: Whether acute or convalescent, the COVID-19 samples came from the United States, Italy and Spain.

Original handling: Estimated nucleated cell counts came from reference gene primer amplification. Clones were sequenced by immunoSEQ multiplex PCR, and TCRdb holds only the in-frame ones, with some missing. That table supplies the V and J calls and clone size; D and trimming were determined from the DNA. Here the sample spans 150,000 to 200,000 clones, about 87% being singletons. Germline-derived CDR1 and CDR2 are KGHSH and LQKENI. The CDR3 runs to 15 residues. J gave up 2 bases and V 5 bases, and 7 bases lay outside the gene matches. The specimen sequenced was peripheral blood. The V gene is TRBV18, the J gene TRBJ2-7; TRBD2 agrees at 9 bases. This TCR was sampled from a woman in her seventies with COVID-19, enrolled during active disease. CDR3 protein: CASSSMGGGAYEQYF. CDR3 nucleotide sequence: TGTGCCAGCTCATCCATGGGCGGGGGGGCCTACGAGCAGTACTTC.